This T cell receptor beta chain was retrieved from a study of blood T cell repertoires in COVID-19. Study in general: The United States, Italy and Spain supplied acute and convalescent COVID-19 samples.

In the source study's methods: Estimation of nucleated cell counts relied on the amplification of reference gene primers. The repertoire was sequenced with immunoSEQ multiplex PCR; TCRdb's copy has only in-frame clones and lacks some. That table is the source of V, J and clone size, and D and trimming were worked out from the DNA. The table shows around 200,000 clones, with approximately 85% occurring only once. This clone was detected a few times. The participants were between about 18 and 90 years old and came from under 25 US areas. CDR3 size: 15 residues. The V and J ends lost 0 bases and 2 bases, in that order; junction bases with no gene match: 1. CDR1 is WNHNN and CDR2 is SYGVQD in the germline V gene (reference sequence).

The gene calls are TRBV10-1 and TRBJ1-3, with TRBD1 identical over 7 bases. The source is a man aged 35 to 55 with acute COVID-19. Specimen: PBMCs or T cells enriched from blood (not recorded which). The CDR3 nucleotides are TGCGCCAGCAGTGAGTCAGGGGGCCCTGGAAACACCATATATTTT. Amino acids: CASSESGGPGNTIYF.